The rows below give T cell receptor beta chains drawn from one sample of a study of blood T cell repertoires in COVID-19. Measured with immunoSEQ multiplex PCR; TCRdb has only the in-frame clones, and not every one. The profile shows about 170,000 clones, around 82% of them singletons. The specimen was peripheral blood. The receptors were sampled from a man in his sixties or seventies with active or convalescent COVID-19. The CDR3 runs from the conserved cysteine through the conserved F or W. Fields, in order: clone size, CDR3 length, V gene, D gene, J gene, CDR3 DNA, CDR3 protein. A D gene is named only where the DNA matches it firmly. The size of a clone is reported for some rows only, either as once, few or many, or as a class for expanded clones.

.	13	TRBV11-2	.	TRBJ1-6	TGTGCCAGCAGCCCCGGCGGTTCAACCAGGGCACACTTT	CASSPGGSTRAHF
.	13	TRBV19	.	TRBJ1-2	TGTGCCAGTAGTAATCGGGGACTCTATGGCTACACCTTC	CASSNRGLYGYTF
many	16	TRBV11-2	.	TRBJ2-2	TGTGCCAGCAGCTTAGGGGGGCCTTTTGGATCCGGGGAGCTGTTTTTT	CASSLGGPFGSGELFF
.	14	TRBV5-4	.	TRBJ1-3	TGTGCCAGCAGCTTGGACAGGGTCGGGAACACCATATATTTT	CASSLDRVGNTIYF
.	16	TRBV7-2	TRBD1	TRBJ1-4	TGTGCCAGCAGCTTAACTCCAGACAGGGAGAATGAAAAACTGTTTTTT	CASSLTPDRENEKLFF
.	16	TRBV6-1	.	TRBJ2-2	TGTGCCAGCAGTGAAGGGGACACCGCGAACACCGGGGAGCTGTTTTTT	CASSEGDTANTGELFF
.	19	TRBV4-1	TRBD2	TRBJ2-5	TGCGCCAGCAGCCAAGAAGGGTTAGCGGGAGGACTTGGGCAAGAGACCCAGTACTTC	CASSQEGLAGGLGQETQYF
once	11	TRBV5-6	.	TRBJ2-5	TGTGCCAGCAGTAATCGGGAGACCCAGTACTTC	CASSNRETQYF
.	13	TRBV5-1	TRBD1	TRBJ1-3	TGCGCCAGCAGGGGACAGGACGCAAACACCATATATTTT	CASRGQDANTIYF
.	13	TRBV15	TRBD1	TRBJ1-1	TGTGCCACCAGCGGGACAGGGTGGACTGAAGCTTTCTTT	CATSGTGWTEAFF
.	13	TRBV2	.	TRBJ1-1	TGTGCCAGCACCTCGTGGGGGGACACTGAAGCTTTCTTT	CASTSWGDTEAFF
.	14	TRBV27	TRBD2	TRBJ2-5	TGTGCCAGCAGTTTATATCCTAGCGGGGAGACCCAGTACTTC	CASSLYPSGETQYF
.	16	TRBV7-2	.	TRBJ1-1	TGTGCCAGCAGCTTAGTTATTGGCAAAGTGAACACTGAAGCTTTCTTT	CASSLVIGKVNTEAFF
.	14	TRBV2	.	TRBJ1-1	TGTGCCAGCAGCCGGACCCTGACGGGGACTGAAGCTTTCTTT	CASSRTLTGTEAFF
few	15	TRBV5-4	TRBD1	TRBJ1-2	TGTGCCAGCAGCTTGATGGCAGGGGGCAACTATGGCTACACCTTC	CASSLMAGGNYGYTF
.	14	TRBV2	.	TRBJ2-1	TGTGCCAGCACCATGGGGGGGCCCGACAATGAGCAGTTCTTC	CASTMGGPDNEQFF
.	15	TRBV12-5	.	TRBJ2-7	TGTGCTAGTGGTTCTCAGAGTGGCAGGGCTTACGAGCAGTACTTC	CASGSQSGRAYEQYF
.	18	TRBV15	.	TRBJ2-7	TGTGCCACCAGCGCACTCGACTCCCCCGCCCGCGTCCTCTACGAGCAGTACTTC	CATSALDSPARVLYEQYF
.	15	TRBV7-3	.	TRBJ2-7	TGTGCCAGCCGCCCGGGCGGGGTGGTCCGGTACGAGCAGTACTTC	CASRPGGVVRYEQYF
.	18	TRBV11-2	TRBD1	TRBJ1-6	TGTGCCAGCAGCTGGGACAGTAATAACCTCGGCTATAATTCACCCCTCCACTTT	CASSWDSNNLGYNSPLHF
.	13	TRBV7-9	.	TRBJ1-3	TGTGCCACCCCCAAGGGAGCTGGAAACACCATATATTTT	CATPKGAGNTIYF
.	14	TRBV28	.	TRBJ2-1	TGTGCCAGCAGTTTGCGCCAGCGTGGGAGTGAGCAGTTCTTC	CASSLRQRGSEQFF
once	15	TRBV15	.	TRBJ2-2	TGTGCCACCAGCAGAGCCAGTATGAACACCGGGGAGCTGTTTTTT	CATSRASMNTGELFF
few	13	TRBV2	TRBD1	TRBJ1-2	TGTGCCAGCAGTGAAGCAGGGGGCGATGGCTACACCTTC	CASSEAGGDGYTF
.	15	TRBV5-6	.	TRBJ1-4	TGTGCCAGCAGCCTGGGGGGCGTTAGTAATGAAAAACTGTTTTTT	CASSLGGVSNEKLFF
.	17	TRBV14	TRBD2	TRBJ2-3	TGTGCCAGCAGCCAAGAAAGGCTAGCGGGAAGGTCCGATACGCAGTATTTT	CASSQERLAGRSDTQYF
.	12	TRBV29-1	TRBD2	TRBJ2-1	TGCAGCGTTCCGGGACTAGCGTTCTTTCAGTTCTTC	CSVPGLAFFQFF